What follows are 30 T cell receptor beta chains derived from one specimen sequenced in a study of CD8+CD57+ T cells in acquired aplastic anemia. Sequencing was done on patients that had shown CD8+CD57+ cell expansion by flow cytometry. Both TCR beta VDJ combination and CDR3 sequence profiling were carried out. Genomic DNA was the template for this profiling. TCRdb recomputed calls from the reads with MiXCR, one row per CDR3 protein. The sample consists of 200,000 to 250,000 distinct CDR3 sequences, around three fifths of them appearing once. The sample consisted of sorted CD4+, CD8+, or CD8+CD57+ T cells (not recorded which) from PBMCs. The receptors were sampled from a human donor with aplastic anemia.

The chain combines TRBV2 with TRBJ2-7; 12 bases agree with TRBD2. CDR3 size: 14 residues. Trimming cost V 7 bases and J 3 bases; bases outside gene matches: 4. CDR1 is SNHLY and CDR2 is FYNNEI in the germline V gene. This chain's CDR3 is CASTVLAGGYEQYF. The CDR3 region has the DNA TGTGCCAGCACCGTACTAGCGGGAGGCTACGAGCAGTACTTC.

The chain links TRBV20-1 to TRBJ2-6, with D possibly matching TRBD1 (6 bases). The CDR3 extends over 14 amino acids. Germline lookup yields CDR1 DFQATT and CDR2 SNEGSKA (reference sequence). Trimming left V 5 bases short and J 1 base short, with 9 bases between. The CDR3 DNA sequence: TGCAGTGCTGGACAGATTTCTGGGGCCAACGTCCTGACTTTC. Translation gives CSAGQISGANVLTF.

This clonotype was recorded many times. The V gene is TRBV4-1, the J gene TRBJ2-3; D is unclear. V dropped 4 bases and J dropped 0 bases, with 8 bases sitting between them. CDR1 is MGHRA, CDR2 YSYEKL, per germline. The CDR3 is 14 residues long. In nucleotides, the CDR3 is TGCGCCAGCAGCCTCATAGGGAGCACAGATACGCAGTATTTT. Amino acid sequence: CASSLIGSTDTQYF.

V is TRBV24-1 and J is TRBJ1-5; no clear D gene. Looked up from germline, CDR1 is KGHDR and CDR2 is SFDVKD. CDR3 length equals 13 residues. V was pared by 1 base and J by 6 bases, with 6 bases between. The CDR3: CATSDLGTQPQHF. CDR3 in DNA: TGTGCCACCAGTGATTTAGGAACTCAGCCCCAGCATTTT.

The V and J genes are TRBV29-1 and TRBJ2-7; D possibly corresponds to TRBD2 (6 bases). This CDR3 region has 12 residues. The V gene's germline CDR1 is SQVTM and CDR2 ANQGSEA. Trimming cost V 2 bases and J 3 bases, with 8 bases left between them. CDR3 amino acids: CSVELGGYEQYF. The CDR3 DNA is TGCAGCGTTGAATTGGGGGGCTACGAGCAGTACTTC.

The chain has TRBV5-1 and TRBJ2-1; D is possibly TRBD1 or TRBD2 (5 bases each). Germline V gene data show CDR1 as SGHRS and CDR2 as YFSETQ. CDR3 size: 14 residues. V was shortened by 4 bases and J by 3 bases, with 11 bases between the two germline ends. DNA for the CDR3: TGCGCCAGCAGCCCGGGGCAGATCTACAATGAGCAGTTCTTC. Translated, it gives CASSPGQIYNEQFF.

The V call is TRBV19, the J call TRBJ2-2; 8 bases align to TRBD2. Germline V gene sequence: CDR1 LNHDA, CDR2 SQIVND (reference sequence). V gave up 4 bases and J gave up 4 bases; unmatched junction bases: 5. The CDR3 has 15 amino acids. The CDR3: CASSRAGEVTGELFF. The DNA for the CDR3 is TGTGCCAGTAGTAGAGCGGGAGAAGTCACCGGGGAGCTGTTTTTT.

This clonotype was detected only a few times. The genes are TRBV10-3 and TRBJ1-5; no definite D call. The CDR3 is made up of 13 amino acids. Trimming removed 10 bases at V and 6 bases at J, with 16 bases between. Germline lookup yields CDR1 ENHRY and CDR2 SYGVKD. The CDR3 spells CATQMLGGQPQHF. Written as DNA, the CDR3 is TGTGCCACCCAAATGTTGGGTGGTCAGCCCCAGCATTTT.

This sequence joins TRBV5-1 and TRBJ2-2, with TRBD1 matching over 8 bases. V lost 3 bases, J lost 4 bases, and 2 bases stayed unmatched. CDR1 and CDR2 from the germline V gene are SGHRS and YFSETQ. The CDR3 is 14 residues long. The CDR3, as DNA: TGCGCCAGCAGCTGGACAGGGACCACCGGGGAGCTGTTTTTT. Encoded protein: CASSWTGTTGELFF.

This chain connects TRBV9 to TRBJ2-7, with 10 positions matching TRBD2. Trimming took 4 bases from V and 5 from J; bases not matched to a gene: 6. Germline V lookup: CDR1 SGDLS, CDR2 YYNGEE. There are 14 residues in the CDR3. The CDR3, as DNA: TGTGCCAGCAGCCCTACTAGCGGGAACGACGAGCAGTACTTC. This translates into CASSPTSGNDEQYF.

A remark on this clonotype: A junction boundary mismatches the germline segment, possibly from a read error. The CDR3 is CASSAGQAPNEQLF. The CDR3 nucleotides are TGTGCCAGCAGCGCCGGACAGGCCCCCAATGAGCAGCTCTTC. The V and J genes are TRBV27 and TRBJ2-1; TRBD1 matches at 7 bases. CDR1 is MNHEY, CDR2 SMNVEV, per germline (reference sequence). CDR3 length: 14 residues.

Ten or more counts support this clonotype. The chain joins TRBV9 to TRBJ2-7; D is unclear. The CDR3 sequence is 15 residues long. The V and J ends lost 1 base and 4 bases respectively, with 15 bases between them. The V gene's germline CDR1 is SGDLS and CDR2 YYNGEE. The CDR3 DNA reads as TGTGCCAGCAGCGTAAGTTTCGGAGTAGGATACGAGCAGTACTTC. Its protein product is CASSVSFGVGYEQYF. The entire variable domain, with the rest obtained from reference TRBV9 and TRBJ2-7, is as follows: DSGVTQTPKHLITATGQRVTLRCSPRSGDLSVYWYQQSLDQGLQFLIQYYNGEERAKGNILERFSAQQFPDLHSELNLSSLELGDSALYFCASSVSFGVGYEQYFGPGTRLTVT.

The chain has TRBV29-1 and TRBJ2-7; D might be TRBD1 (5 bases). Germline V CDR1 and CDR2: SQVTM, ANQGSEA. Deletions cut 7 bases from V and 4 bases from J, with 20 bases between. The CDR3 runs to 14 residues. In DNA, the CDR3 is TGCAGCGGAACCTCAACAGGAGACGGTTACGAGCAGTACTTC. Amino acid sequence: CSGTSTGDGYEQYF.

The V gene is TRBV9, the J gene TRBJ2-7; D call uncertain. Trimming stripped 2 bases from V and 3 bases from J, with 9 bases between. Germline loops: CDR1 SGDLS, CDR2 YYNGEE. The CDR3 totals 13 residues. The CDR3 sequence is CASSVGSHYEQYF. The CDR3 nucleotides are TGTGCCAGCAGCGTGGGAAGCCACTACGAGCAGTACTTC.

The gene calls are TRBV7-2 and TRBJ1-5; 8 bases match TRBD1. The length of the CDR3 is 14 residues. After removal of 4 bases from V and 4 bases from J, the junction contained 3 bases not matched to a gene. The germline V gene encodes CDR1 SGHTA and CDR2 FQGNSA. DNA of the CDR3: TGTGCCAGCAGCTGGGGGGACAGGAATCAGCCCCAGCATTTT. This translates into CASSWGDRNQPQHF.

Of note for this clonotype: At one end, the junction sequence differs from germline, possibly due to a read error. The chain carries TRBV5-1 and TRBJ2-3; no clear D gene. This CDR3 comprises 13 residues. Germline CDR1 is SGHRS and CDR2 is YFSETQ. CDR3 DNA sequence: TGCACCAGCCGCCCTTTGTACACAGATACGCAGTATTTT. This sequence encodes CTSRPLYTDTQYF.

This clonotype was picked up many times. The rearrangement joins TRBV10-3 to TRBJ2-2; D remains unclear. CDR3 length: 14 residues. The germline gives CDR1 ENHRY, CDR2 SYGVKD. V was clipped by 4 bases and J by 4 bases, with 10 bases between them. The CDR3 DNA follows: TGTGCCATCAGTGCGTATTCTCCCACCGGGGAGCTGTTTTTT. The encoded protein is CAISAYSPTGELFF.

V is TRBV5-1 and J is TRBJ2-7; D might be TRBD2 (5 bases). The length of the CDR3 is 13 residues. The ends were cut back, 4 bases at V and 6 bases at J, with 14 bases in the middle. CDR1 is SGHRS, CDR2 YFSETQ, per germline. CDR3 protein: CASSPDSLAEQYF. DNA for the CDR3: TGCGCCAGCAGCCCTGATTCGCTAGCCGAGCAGTACTTC.

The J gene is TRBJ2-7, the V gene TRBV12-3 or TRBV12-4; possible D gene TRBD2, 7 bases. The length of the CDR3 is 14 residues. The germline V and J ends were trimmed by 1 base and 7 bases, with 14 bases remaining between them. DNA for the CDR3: TGTGCCAGCAGTTTAGGCACAGGGAGGGGGGAGCAGTACTTC. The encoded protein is CASSLGTGRGEQYF.

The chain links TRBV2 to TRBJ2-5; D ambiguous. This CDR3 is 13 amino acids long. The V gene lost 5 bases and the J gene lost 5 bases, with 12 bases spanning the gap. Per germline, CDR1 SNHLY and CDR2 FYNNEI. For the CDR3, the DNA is TGTGCCAGCAGTACGGACCGTTGGGAGACCCAGTACTTC. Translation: CASSTDRWETQYF.

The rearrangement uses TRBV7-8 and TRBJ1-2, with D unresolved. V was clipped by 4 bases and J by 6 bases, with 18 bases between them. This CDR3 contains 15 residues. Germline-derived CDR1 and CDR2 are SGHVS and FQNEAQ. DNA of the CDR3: TGTGCCAGCAGCTCCCTTCTCTCGAACGCTGATGGCTACACCTTC. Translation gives CASSSLLSNADGYTF.

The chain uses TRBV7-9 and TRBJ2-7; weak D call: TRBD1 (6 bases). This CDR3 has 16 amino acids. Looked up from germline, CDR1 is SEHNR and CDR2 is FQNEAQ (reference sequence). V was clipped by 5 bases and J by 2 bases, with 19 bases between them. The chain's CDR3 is CASSNSTGTRAYEQYF. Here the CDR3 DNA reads TGTGCCAGCAGCAATTCGACCGGGACACGGGCCTACGAGCAGTACTTC. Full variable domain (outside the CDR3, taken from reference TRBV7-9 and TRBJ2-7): DTGVSQNPRHKITKRGQNVTFRCDPISEHNRLYWYRQTLGQGPEFLTYFQNEAQLEKSRLLSDRFSAERPKGSFSTLEIQRTEQGDSAMYLCASSNSTGTRAYEQYFGPGTRLTVT.

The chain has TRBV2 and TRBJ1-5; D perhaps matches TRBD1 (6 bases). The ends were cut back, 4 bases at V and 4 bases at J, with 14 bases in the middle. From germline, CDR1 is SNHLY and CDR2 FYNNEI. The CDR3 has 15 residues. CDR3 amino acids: CASSGLGGGNQPQHF. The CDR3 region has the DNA TGTGCCAGCAGTGGTTTAGGGGGAGGGAATCAGCCCCAGCATTTT. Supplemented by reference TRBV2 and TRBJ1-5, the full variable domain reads EPEVTQTPSHQVTQMGQEVILRCVPISNHLYFYWYRQILGQKVEFLVSFYNNEISEKSEIFDDQFSVERPDGSNFTLKIRSTKLEDSAMYFCASSGLGGGNQPQHFGDGTRLSIL.

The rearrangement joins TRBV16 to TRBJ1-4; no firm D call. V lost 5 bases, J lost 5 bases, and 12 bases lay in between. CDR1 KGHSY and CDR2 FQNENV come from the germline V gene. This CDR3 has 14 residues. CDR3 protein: CASSLDGRNEKLFF. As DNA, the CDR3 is TGTGCCAGCAGCTTAGACGGACGGAATGAAAAACTGTTTTTT. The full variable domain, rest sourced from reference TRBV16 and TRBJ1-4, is GEEVAQTPKHLVRGEGQKAKLYCAPIKGHSYVFWYQQVLKNEFKFLISFQNENVFDETGMPKERFSAKCLPNSPCSLEIQATKLEDSAVYFCASSLDGRNEKLFFGSGTQLSVL.

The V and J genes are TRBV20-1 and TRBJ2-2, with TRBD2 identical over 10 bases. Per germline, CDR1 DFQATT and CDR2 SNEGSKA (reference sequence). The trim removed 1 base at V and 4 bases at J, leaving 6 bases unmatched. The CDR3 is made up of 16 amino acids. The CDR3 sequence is CSARVEREGLTGELFF. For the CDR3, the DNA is TGCAGTGCTAGAGTGGAGCGGGAGGGCCTCACCGGGGAGCTGTTTTTT.

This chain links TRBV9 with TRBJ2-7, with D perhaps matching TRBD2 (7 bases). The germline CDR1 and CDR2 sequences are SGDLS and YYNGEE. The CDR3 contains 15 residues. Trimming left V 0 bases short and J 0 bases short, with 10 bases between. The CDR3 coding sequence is TGTGCCAGCAGCGTAGCGGGGGGCGCCTCCTACGAGCAGTACTTC. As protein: CASSVAGGASYEQYF.

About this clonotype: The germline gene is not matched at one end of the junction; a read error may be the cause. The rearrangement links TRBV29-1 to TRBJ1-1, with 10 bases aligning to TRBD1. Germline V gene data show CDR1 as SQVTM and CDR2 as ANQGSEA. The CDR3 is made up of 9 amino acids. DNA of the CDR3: TGCAGCGTTGAGGGACAGGGGACCTTT. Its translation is CSVEGQGTF. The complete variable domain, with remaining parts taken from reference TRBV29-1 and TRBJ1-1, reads SAVISQKPSRDICQRGTSLTIQCQVDSQVTMMFWYRQQPGQSLTLIATANQGSEATYESGFVIDKFPISRPNLTFSTLTVSNMSPEDSSIYLCSVEGQGTFGQGTRLTVV.

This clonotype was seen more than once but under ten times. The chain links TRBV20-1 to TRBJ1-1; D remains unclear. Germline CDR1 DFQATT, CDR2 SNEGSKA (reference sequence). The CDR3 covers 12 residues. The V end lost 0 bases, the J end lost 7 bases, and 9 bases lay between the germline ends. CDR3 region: CSAREDELEAFF. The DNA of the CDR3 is TGCAGTGCTAGAGAAGATGAGCTTGAAGCTTTCTTT.

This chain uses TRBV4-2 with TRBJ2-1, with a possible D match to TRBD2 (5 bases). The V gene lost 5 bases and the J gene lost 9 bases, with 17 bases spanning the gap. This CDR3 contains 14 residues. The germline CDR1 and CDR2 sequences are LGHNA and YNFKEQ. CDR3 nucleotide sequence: TGTGCCAGCAGCGTACGGGGAATCGGAGCTGAGCAGTTCTTC. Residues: CASSVRGIGAEQFF.

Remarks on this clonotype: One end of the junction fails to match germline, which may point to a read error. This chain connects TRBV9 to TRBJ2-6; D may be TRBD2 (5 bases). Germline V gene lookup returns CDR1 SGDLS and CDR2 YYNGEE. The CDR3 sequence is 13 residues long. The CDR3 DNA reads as TGTGCCAGCAGCGAGGACTTAATGAACACTGAAGCTTTC. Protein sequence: CASSEDLMNTEAF.